A selection of T cell receptor beta chains follows, all from one sample in a study of shared clonotypes between healthy human individuals. Sequencing was performed with immunoSEQ multiplex PCR; in TCRdb, only in-frame clones are kept and a portion is missing. The table lists about 750,000 clones, around 92% of them singletons. The sequenced material came from naive CD8+ T cells sorted from blood. The receptors derive from a man aged 25 to 40 in good health. Both conserved end residues are part of each CDR3. A D gene is named only where the DNA matches it firmly. Not every row has a clone size; where given, it reads once, few, many or a size class.

v_call	d_call	j_call	clone_size	cdr3_nt	cdr3_aa
TRBV2	TRBD1	TRBJ1-4	.	TGTGCCAGCATCGGACAGGGGGGGTTTGAAAAACTGTTTTTT	CASIGQGGFEKLFF
TRBV9	.	TRBJ2-7	.	TGTGCCAGCAGCCGGGACGCGGAATACTACGAGCAGTACTTC	CASSRDAEYYEQYF
TRBV11-2	TRBD2	TRBJ2-1	.	TGTGCCAGCAGCCGTACCTTAGCGGGAAACTACAATGAGCAGTTCTTC	CASSRTLAGNYNEQFF
TRBV29-1	TRBD2	TRBJ2-7	.	TGCAGCGTTGAGGGGGATAGCGGGAGCCTCTCCTACGAGCAGTACTTC	CSVEGDSGSLSYEQYF
TRBV9	TRBD2	TRBJ2-1	.	TGTGCCAGCAGCGCAGGACTAGCGGGAGGATCGGGGGATGAGCAGTTCTTC	CASSAGLAGGSGDEQFF
TRBV6-5	.	TRBJ2-1	.	TGTGCCAGCAGCACCTCCGGGACACCCCCGTGGGAGCAGTTCTTC	CASSTSGTPPWEQFF
TRBV11-2	.	TRBJ2-7	.	TGTGCCAGCAGCTTAGCCGAACTGGAGGGTTACGAGCAGTACTTC	CASSLAELEGYEQYF
TRBV7-9	.	TRBJ2-1	.	TGTGCCAGCAGCTCCCCCCAGCGCAATGAGCAGTTCTTC	CASSSPQRNEQFF
TRBV29-1	TRBD2	TRBJ2-1	.	TGCAGCGTTCGAGCGGGAGGGGTGTACAATGAGCAGTTCTTC	CSVRAGGVYNEQFF
TRBV28	.	TRBJ2-7	.	TGTGCCAGCAGTTTCCCTACGCCGGGGTACGAGCAGTACTTC	CASSFPTPGYEQYF
TRBV29-1	TRBD1	TRBJ1-2	.	TGCAGCGTTTTGGGACAGGGTCGTTATGGCTACACCTTC	CSVLGQGRYGYTF
TRBV7-9	TRBD1	TRBJ1-1	.	TGTGCCAGCAGCTTCTCGACAGGGACCTTGGCCACTGAAGCTTTCTTT	CASSFSTGTLATEAFF
TRBV7-9	TRBD2	TRBJ2-7	.	TGTGCCAGCAGGGGACAGGGTGAAACTAGCGGGAGGCCGGGAGAGCAGTACTTC	CASRGQGETSGRPGEQYF
TRBV19	.	TRBJ2-3	.	TGTGCCAGTAGAATGGGAGGCAGGGCCCACGATACGCAGTATTTT	CASRMGGRAHDTQYF
TRBV28	TRBD1	TRBJ1-5	.	TGTGCCAGCAGTTTATGGGGGACAGGGGGTAATCAGCCCCAGCATTTT	CASSLWGTGGNQPQHF
TRBV19	TRBD1	TRBJ2-7	.	TGTGCCAGTAGTTGGGGGACAGGGGACTACGAGCAGTACTTC	CASSWGTGDYEQYF
TRBV6-4	.	TRBJ2-7	.	TGTGCCAGCAGTGACAACCAGTTTCCCCACGAGCAGTACTTC	CASSDNQFPHEQYF
TRBV7-9	TRBD1	TRBJ2-5	.	TGTGCCAGCAGCTTAGTCGTGACAGGGCGAGAGACCCAGTACTTC	CASSLVVTGRETQYF
TRBV10-1	.	TRBJ2-5	.	TGCGCCAGCAGTGAGGAGCCGTTAGGGGGGACCCAGTACTTC	CASSEEPLGGTQYF
TRBV5-1	.	TRBJ2-1	.	TGCGCCAGCAGCCCGGGGCAGGGCCCATACAATGAGCAGTTCTTC	CASSPGQGPYNEQFF
TRBV7-7	TRBD2	TRBJ2-1	once	TGTGCCAGCAGCTTAGCGGCTAGCGGGAGTTACAATGAGCAGTTCTTC	CASSLAASGSYNEQFF
TRBV27	.	TRBJ2-7	.	TGTGCCAGCAGTTTCGCGGTCTCCTACGAGCAGTACTTC	CASSFAVSYEQYF
TRBV27	TRBD2	TRBJ2-7	.	TGTGCCAGCAGTTATAGCGGGAGTACCGAGCAGTACTTC	CASSYSGSTEQYF
TRBV7-8	TRBD2	TRBJ2-7	.	TGTGCCAGCAGCCAATGGACTAGCTTCTACGAGCAGTACTTC	CASSQWTSFYEQYF
TRBV7-9	.	TRBJ2-2	.	TGTGCCAGCAGCTTTTGGGCAGTTGGCACCGGGGAGCTGTTTTTT	CASSFWAVGTGELFF
TRBV5-4	TRBD1	TRBJ2-7	.	TGTGCCAGCAGCTCAGCAGGGGGCATCGACGAGCAGTACTTC	CASSSAGGIDEQYF
TRBV4-2	TRBD1	TRBJ2-1	.	TGTGCCAGCAGCCAAACCTGGACAGGGAGGTTGATCCACAATGAGCAGTTCTTC	CASSQTWTGRLIHNEQFF
TRBV5-4	.	TRBJ2-6	.	TGTGCCAGCAGCCCGACAGGAAAAACTGGGGCCAACGTCCTGACTTTC	CASSPTGKTGANVLTF